This TCR beta chain stems from a study of identical twins' blood T cells. V was clipped by 0 bases and J by 7 bases, with 9 bases between them. This CDR3 is 13 amino acids long. Per germline, CDR1 DFQATT and CDR2 SNEGSKA (reference sequence). TCR cDNA libraries were made from RNA using a previously described, modified protocol. Each TCR cDNA library carried sample-specific barcodes on both ends. MiXCR, run by TCRdb on the 5' RACE reads, gives a single entry per CDR3 protein. The sample has 300,000 to 400,000 distinct CDR3 sequences; about 28% are singletons. The chain employs TRBV20-1 and TRBJ1-4, with a possible D match to TRBD1 (6 bases). The receptor was isolated from a woman aged 18-50 years in good health. Sequencing input: PBMCs. The chain's CDR3 is CSAREGAGEKLFF. In nucleotides, the CDR3 is TGCAGTGCTAGAGAGGGGGCTGGTGAAAAACTGTTTTTT.